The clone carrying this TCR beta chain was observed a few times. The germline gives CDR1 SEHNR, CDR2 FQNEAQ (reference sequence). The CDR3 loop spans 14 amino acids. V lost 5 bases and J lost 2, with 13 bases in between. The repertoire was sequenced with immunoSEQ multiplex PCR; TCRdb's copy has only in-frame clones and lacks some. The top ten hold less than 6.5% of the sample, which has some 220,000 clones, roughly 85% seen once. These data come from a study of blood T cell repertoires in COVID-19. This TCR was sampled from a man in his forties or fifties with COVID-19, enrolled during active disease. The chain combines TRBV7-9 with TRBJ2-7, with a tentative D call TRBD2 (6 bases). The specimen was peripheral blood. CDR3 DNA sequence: TGTGCCAGCAGCCCCGGGGGACTCCCCTACGAGCAGTACTTC. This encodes CASSPGGLPYEQYF.